Listed below are T cell receptor beta chains from one sample, sequenced in a study of T cells in localized non-small cell lung cancer. The assay was immunoSEQ multiplex PCR, and TCRdb's table has in-frame clones only and misses some. The data contain 100,000 or so clones, more than 75% of them seen just once; the ten biggest clones take up over 3.5%. Sequences were derived from PBMCs, sampled before any cancer treatment. These receptors all come from a woman aged 35-75 years with stage II squamous cell lung carcinoma. The conserved cysteine and the conserved F or W are not part of the CDR3 here. Not every row has a clone size; where given, it reads once, few, many or a size class.

j_call v_call clone_size cdr3_aa
TRBJ1-5 TRBV6-6 . ASSLGGTDNQPQH
TRBJ2-3 TRBV18 . ASSSTDTQY
TRBJ2-7 TRBV5-1 . ASSLGLAGGLDEQY
TRBJ1-2 TRBV6-5 once ASRYGQGVSDGGYT
TRBJ1-3 TRBV2 . ASSRPGSGNTIY
TRBJ2-7 TRBV5-4 . ASSFGQDYQQY
TRBJ1-5 TRBV18 . ASSRAGEQPQH
TRBJ1-4 TRBV2 . ASKTTGTQRGKLF
TRBJ1-2 TRBV19 . ASSIDRFSYGYT
TRBJ2-6 TRBV5-1 once ASSPEGGSGSGANVLT
TRBJ1-5 TRBV19 . ASSMEAFNQPQH
TRBJ2-1 TRBV5-8 . ASSPLVMGTYNEQF
TRBJ1-6 TRBV20-1 few SATANSPLH
TRBJ2-7 TRBV5-1 . ASSPLAGVLYEQY
TRBJ2-3 TRBV5-1 . ASSVPGQTTDTQY
TRBJ1-2 TRBV5-1 . ASSFQQNYGYT
TRBJ2-2 TRBV6-1 . ASTAGFLGELF
TRBJ1-2 TRBV29-1 . SVVPPLRLEDGYT
TRBJ1-1 TRBV6-1 . ASSPSPGRITEAF
TRBJ2-1 TRBV6-5 . ASSPGTSVVGQF
TRBJ1-4 TRBV5-1 . ASSLAGTNEKLF
TRBJ1-4 TRBV29-1 . SIFGQGTNEKLF
TRBJ2-7 TRBV6-5 . ASSYSAGISYEQY
TRBJ1-1 TRBV6-6 . ASSSAGQGAAEAF
TRBJ2-1 TRBV27 . ASSASRASYNEQF
TRBJ2-7 TRBV15 . ATSRDPVGSEQY
TRBJ2-3 TRBV5-1 . ASSDGTPATDTQY
TRBJ2-1 TRBV10-3 . AISENPSGTNEQF
TRBJ1-1 TRBV7-9 . ASTPWGSGVDTEAF
TRBJ2-1 TRBV5-1 . ASSPPGQGDNEQF
TRBJ2-4 TRBV6-6 . ASSYSRIALNIQY
TRBJ2-7 TRBV7-9 . ASSLKGTAPYEQY
TRBJ1-2 TRBV21-1 . ASSKKRGDYGYT
TRBJ1-1 TRBV5-4 . ASSLEAGQGSVTEAF
TRBJ2-7 TRBV7-6 once ASSPGTGGTYEQY
TRBJ2-1 TRBV11-2 . ASSLRTSQYTGNEQF
TRBJ1-1 TRBV19 . ASSPGTGRRTEAF
TRBJ2-1 TRBV28 . ASSLSRNEQF
TRBJ2-5 TRBV5-1 . ASSQLGGKETQY
TRBJ2-1 TRBV10-3 . AISRDRVSVEQF
TRBJ1-2 TRBV15 . ATSRVPPRDTLYGYT
TRBJ2-3 TRBV5-1 few ASSLAVVPGQSTDTQY
TRBJ2-7 TRBV6-1 . ASSASYEQY
TRBJ1-5 TRBV2 . ASSESTVNQPQH